This T cell receptor (beta chain) was profiled in a study of blood T cell repertoires in COVID-19. Only a few counts were recorded for this clone. Germline CDR1 reads SGHVS; CDR2 reads FQNEAQ. Trimming cost V 3 bases and J 0 bases; bases outside gene matches: 3. The CDR3 sequence is 16 residues long. Libraries were prepared by immunoSEQ multiplex PCR; TCRdb keeps only in-frame clonotypes and omits some of them. Among about 210,000 clones listed, around nine tenths were seen once. The chain uses TRBV7-8 and TRBJ2-7; 12 bases align to TRBD2. The receptor comes from a man aged 55 to 69 who had recovered from COVID-19. Input material: peripheral blood. The CDR3 DNA follows: TGTGCCAGCAGCTTGGCACTAGCGGGAGGCTCCTACGAGCAGTACTTC. Protein sequence: CASSLALAGGSYEQYF.